The present T cell receptor (beta chain) was sequenced within a study of blood T cell repertoires in COVID-19. Sequencing was performed with immunoSEQ multiplex PCR; in TCRdb, only in-frame clones are kept and a portion is missing. The sample shows 200,000 or so clones, about nine tenths of them seen only once. The CDR3 consists of 12 residues. Germline V gene data show CDR1 as MNHEY and CDR2 as SVGAGI. V was clipped by 5 bases and J by 7 bases; unmatched bases: 5. Sample: PBMCs or T cells enriched from blood (not recorded which). The chain recombines TRBV6-5 with TRBJ2-7; TRBD2 matches at 7 bases. The sequence was obtained from a man aged 25 to 40 in a cohort exposed to, infected with or recovered from COVID-19 (not recorded which). The CDR3 region is CASSPGGREQYF. The CDR3 region has the DNA TGTGCCAGCAGTCCGGGGGGAAGGGAGCAGTACTTC.